These 3 T cell receptor beta chains were sequenced from one sample in a study of blood T cell repertoires in COVID-19. Profiled with immunoSEQ multiplex PCR; TCRdb holds only in-frame clones, not every one. In the table there are roughly 290,000 clones, more than 85% of which are singletons. Sequenced material: peripheral blood. All receptors come from a man aged 25-40 years with acute or convalescent COVID-19.

The chain uses TRBV19 and TRBJ2-4; D not resolved. Trimming removed 7 bases from V and 0 bases from J, with 10 bases in between. CDR1 and CDR2 from the germline V gene are LNHDA and SQIVND (reference sequence). CDR3 size: 14 residues. The CDR3 loop reads CASKQNLAKNIQYF. CDR3 in DNA: TGTGCCAGTAAACAAAACCTAGCCAAAAACATTCAGTACTTC.

The chain employs TRBV28 and TRBJ1-5, with 8 bases lining up with TRBD1. From germline, CDR1 is MDHEN and CDR2 SYDVKM. The CDR3 length is 15 residues. Trimming cost V 6 bases and J 7 bases; bases outside gene matches: 11. The CDR3 sequence: CASRKDRERGQPQHF. The CDR3, as DNA: TGTGCCAGCAGAAAGGACAGGGAACGGGGCCAGCCCCAGCATTTT. The full variable domain, in which reference TRBV28 and TRBJ1-5 provide the parts outside the CDR3, is DVKVTQSSRYLVKRTGEKVFLECVQDMDHENMFWYRQDPGLGLRLIYFSYDVKMKEKGDIPEGYSVSREKKERFSLILESASTNQTSMYLCASRKDRERGQPQHFGDGTRLSIL.

The chain uses TRBV11-2 and TRBJ1-1; D not resolved. The germline V gene has CDR1 SGHAT and CDR2 FQNNGV. The CDR3 is 13 residues long. Trimming pared 2 bases from V and 1 base from J, leaving 5 bases between. The DNA of the CDR3 is TGTGCCAGCAGCTTATTCTCGAACACTGAAGCTTTCTTT. Protein: CASSLFSNTEAFF. The whole variable domain, filled in from reference TRBV11-2 and TRBJ1-1, reads EAGVAQSPRYKIIEKRQSVAFWCNPISGHATLYWYQQILGQGPKLLIQFQNNGVVDDSQLPKDRFSAERLKGVDSTLKIQPAKLEDSAVYLCASSLFSNTEAFFGQGTRLTVV.